This T cell receptor beta chain is from a study of shared clonotypes between healthy human individuals. Study-wide results and caveats: Generation probabilities were higher for clonotypes shared across all four sorted-subset donors than for unshared ones. Estimated richness was generally greater in naive than memory subsets.

CD45RO-negative cells were positively selected for CCR7, leaving out terminally differentiated effector memory CD45RA+ cells. Worth noting for this clone: Its antigen remains unidentified.

Assay: immunoSEQ multiplex PCR; the TCRdb copy retains only in-frame clones and omits some. Of hundreds of thousands of clones in the sample, roughly 95% were seen once. The CDR3 consists of 16 residues. Per germline, CDR1 MDHEN and CDR2 SYDVKM. With 3 bases removed from V and 1 base from J, the gap between germline ends came to 14 bases. The sequencing sample was made of naive CD8+ T cells sorted from blood. The J gene is TRBJ2-3, the V gene TRBV28; D is undetermined. The sequence was obtained from a woman aged 30 to 39 in good health. CDR3 loop: CASSFFVDGGTDTQYF. For the CDR3, the DNA is TGTGCCAGCAGTTTCTTTGTAGACGGCGGCACAGATACGCAGTATTTT.